A single sample is the source of the 23 T cell receptor beta chains below, sequenced in a study of OX40 agonist ivuxolimab in advanced cancers. Some clones are missing from TCRdb's copy, which holds only in-frame ones; the method was immunoSEQ multiplex PCR. Of some 74,000 clones in the sample, more than 85% were seen once. The specimen was CD4+ or CD8+ T cells sorted from blood, collected in a trial of the OX40 agonist ivuxolimab. These receptors came from an adult with an advanced solid tumor such as melanoma, head and neck, liver or kidney cancer.

The V and J genes are TRBV6-5 and TRBJ1-2; D not resolved. The V end lost 4 bases, the J end lost 2 bases, and 17 bases lay between the germline ends. Germline CDR1 is MNHEY and CDR2 is SVGAGI. The CDR3 consists of 16 residues. DNA for the CDR3: TGTGCCAGCAGTTCCTCGATTAATTTGGCAAACTATGGCTACACCTTC. As protein: CASSSSINLANYGYTF.

J is TRBJ1-1 and V is TRBV18; D ambiguous. V lost 0 bases, J lost 1 base, and 3 bases lay in between. CDR3 length equals 13 residues. CDR1 is KGHSH and CDR2 is LQKENI in the germline V gene. CDR3 in amino acids: CASSPPGNTEAFF. For the CDR3, the DNA is TGTGCCAGCTCACCACCGGGGAACACTGAAGCTTTCTTT.

The rearrangement links TRBV9 to TRBJ2-1; D tentatively fits TRBD1 or TRBD2 (5 bases each). Trimming removed 2 bases at V and 2 bases at J, with 11 bases between. This CDR3 contains 15 residues. Germline V CDR1 and CDR2: SGDLS, YYNGEE. The CDR3 nucleotides are TGTGCCAGCAGCGTGGGACCCCTGGCCTACAATGAGCAGTTCTTC. As protein: CASSVGPLAYNEQFF.

This clone showed up just a few times. V gene TRBV29-1 combines with J gene TRBJ1-1; tentatively, D is TRBD1 (6 bases). Trimming shortened V by 6 bases and J by 6 bases, and 11 bases separated the two germline ends. Germline CDR1 is SQVTM and CDR2 is ANQGSEA. The CDR3 has 11 residues. The CDR3 nucleotides are TGCAGCGTGGCGGACAGTCCTGAAGCTTTCTTT. Translating it yields CSVADSPEAFF. Supplemented by reference TRBV29-1 and TRBJ1-1, the full variable domain reads SAVISQKPSRDICQRGTSLTIQCQVDSQVTMMFWYRQQPGQSLTLIATANQGSEATYESGFVIDKFPISRPNLTFSTLTVSNMSPEDSSIYLCSVADSPEAFFGQGTRLTVV.

V is TRBV7-9 and J is TRBJ1-4; D is unclear. Trimming left V 4 bases short and J 4 bases short, with 10 bases between. The CDR3 totals 14 residues. Germline V gene sequence: CDR1 SEHNR, CDR2 FQNEAQ (reference sequence). The CDR3 reads CASSYGRFNEKLFF. The DNA for the CDR3 is TGTGCCAGCAGCTATGGGAGGTTTAATGAAAAACTGTTTTTT.

The chain has TRBV30 and TRBJ1-1, with D possibly TRBD1 on 5 matching bases. Trimming removed 2 bases from V and 7 bases from J, with 11 bases in between. The length of the CDR3 is 12 residues. From germline, CDR1 is GTSNPN and CDR2 SVGIG (reference sequence). The CDR3 reads CAWSPWGGEAFF. The CDR3 coding sequence is TGTGCCTGGAGTCCATGGGGGGGTGAAGCTTTCTTT.

Only one count was recorded for this clone. This rearrangement joins TRBV28 to TRBJ1-2, with a tentative D call TRBD1 (5 bases). Germline V CDR1 and CDR2: MDHEN, SYDVKM. The CDR3 has 13 amino acids. Trimming left V 4 bases short and J 4 bases short, with 10 bases between. The CDR3 protein is CASSSQGPYGYTF. CDR3 sequence (DNA): TGTGCCAGCAGTTCGCAGGGCCCCTATGGCTACACCTTC.

Only a few counts were recorded for this clone. The chain carries TRBV19 and TRBJ1-5; 9 nucleotides match TRBD1. The trim removed 10 bases at V and 5 bases at J, leaving 3 bases unmatched. The CDR3 has 12 amino acids. Germline values: CDR1 LNHDA, CDR2 SQIVND (reference sequence). In DNA form, the CDR3 reads TGTGCCACTAGACAGGGGGATCAGCCCCAGCATTTT. Protein sequence: CATRQGDQPQHF.

The CDR3 bases are TGTGCCAGCAGAGATACCGGGACGCCCGGGGAGACCCAGTACTTC. Its protein is CASRDTGTPGETQYF. This chain uses TRBV2 with TRBJ2-5; TRBD1 or TRBD2 may be the D gene (5 bases each). The V end was cut by 6 bases, the J end by 5 bases, with 19 bases between. The CDR3 contains 15 residues. CDR1 is SNHLY, CDR2 FYNNEI, per germline.

This clone showed up just once. The CDR3: CASSIDLAGPTEAFF. The CDR3 DNA reads as TGTGCCAGTAGTATAGATCTGGCAGGGCCCACTGAAGCTTTCTTT. The chain employs TRBV19 and TRBJ1-1; possibly TRBD1 for D (5 bases). Germline-derived CDR1 and CDR2 are LNHDA and SQIVND (reference sequence). The CDR3 length is 15 residues. The V end lost 0 bases, the J end lost 4 bases, and 12 bases lay between the germline ends.

V and J are TRBV18 and TRBJ2-1; no clear D. Germline assignment: CDR1 KGHSH and CDR2 LQKENI. This CDR3 has 14 amino acids. V lost 6 bases to trimming and J lost 2 bases, with 11 bases between them. This CDR3 is CASSLELPYNEQFF. DNA for the CDR3: TGTGCCAGCTCCTTAGAGCTCCCCTACAATGAGCAGTTCTTC.

This clone was observed a single time. The chain has TRBV11-2 and TRBJ2-7; D unclear. Germline V gives CDR1 SGHAT, CDR2 FQNNGV. This CDR3 is 14 amino acids long. Trimming took off 7 bases at V and 3 bases at J, with 16 bases between the two ends. CDR3 loop: CASNRQDPSYEQYF. The CDR3 DNA reads TGTGCCAGCAACCGGCAGGACCCAAGCTACGAGCAGTACTTC.

CDR3 sequence (DNA): TGTGCCACTCAAGGTGGGTCCTACAATGAGCAGTTCTTC. Amino acid sequence: CATQGGSYNEQFF. The chain is built from TRBV11-2 and TRBJ2-1; D is undetermined. The V gene's germline CDR1 is SGHAT and CDR2 FQNNGV. The V gene lost 10 bases and the J gene lost 1 base, with 11 bases spanning the gap. The CDR3 is 13 residues long. Complete variable domain (other parts from reference TRBV11-2 and TRBJ2-1): EAGVAQSPRYKIIEKRQSVAFWCNPISGHATLYWYQQILGQGPKLLIQFQNNGVVDDSQLPKDRFSAERLKGVDSTLKIQPAKLEDSAVYLCATQGGSYNEQFFGPGTRLTVL.

V usage is TRBV11-2 and J usage is TRBJ2-2; D not certain. Germline V gives CDR1 SGHAT, CDR2 FQNNGV. V lost 3 bases to trimming and J lost 8 bases, with 13 bases between them. This CDR3 has 14 residues. CDR3 nucleotide sequence: TGTGCCAGCAGCTTGAGACTGGCAAGAGGGGAGCTGTTTTTT. Encoded protein: CASSLRLARGELFF.

This clone was found once. The chain links TRBV7-2 to TRBJ2-1; TRBD2 aligns across 9 bases. The CDR3 covers 15 residues. CDR1 and CDR2 (germline): SGHTA, FQGNSA. V lost 2 bases, J lost 4 bases, and 3 bases stayed unmatched. The CDR3 reads CASSLRSGRYNEQFF. The CDR3 DNA reads TGTGCCAGCAGCTTAAGGAGCGGGAGGTACAATGAGCAGTTCTTC.

The chain has TRBV5-1 and TRBJ1-2; tentative D call: TRBD1 (5 bases). This CDR3 has 16 residues. Germline V gene data show CDR1 as SGHRS and CDR2 as YFSETQ. V lost 0 bases and J lost 0, with 12 bases in between. CDR3: CASSLGQGVANYGYTF. In DNA, the CDR3 is TGCGCCAGCAGCTTGGGTCAGGGAGTCGCTAACTATGGCTACACCTTC.

V gene TRBV19 combines with J gene TRBJ2-7; possibly TRBD1 for D (5 bases). Germline values: CDR1 LNHDA, CDR2 SQIVND (reference sequence). The CDR3 length is 11 residues. Trimming removed 8 bases at V and 6 bases at J, with 11 bases between. The CDR3 sequence is CASGAGFEQYF. The CDR3 DNA reads as TGTGCCAGTGGGGCCGGGTTCGAGCAGTACTTC.

The chain is built from TRBV5-1 and TRBJ1-4, with 7 bases that match TRBD1. There are 14 residues in the CDR3. The germline V gene has CDR1 SGHRS and CDR2 YFSETQ. The trim removed 4 bases at V and 8 bases at J, leaving 8 bases unmatched. CDR3 sequence reads: CASSRDRAYEKLFF. The CDR3, as DNA: TGCGCCAGCAGCCGTGACAGGGCCTACGAAAAACTGTTTTTT.

The chain couples TRBV28 to TRBJ2-5; maybe TRBD2 (6 bases). The V gene lost 3 bases and the J gene lost 1 base, with 15 bases spanning the gap. Germline CDR1 is MDHEN and CDR2 is SYDVKM. This CDR3 region has 16 residues. DNA of the CDR3: TGTGCCAGCAGTTTGTTTGGCTTGGGGGGCCAAGAGACCCAGTACTTC. Translated: CASSLFGLGGQETQYF. The full variable domain, rest sourced from reference TRBV28 and TRBJ2-5, is DVKVTQSSRYLVKRTGEKVFLECVQDMDHENMFWYRQDPGLGLRLIYFSYDVKMKEKGDIPEGYSVSREKKERFSLILESASTNQTSMYLCASSLFGLGGQETQYFGPGTRLLVL.

The J gene is TRBJ1-3, the V gene TRBV12-5; a possible D gene is TRBD1 (6 bases). With 7 bases removed from V and 3 bases from J, the gap between germline ends came to 10 bases. The CDR3 is made up of 13 amino acids. Germline V lookup: CDR1 LGHNT, CDR2 FRNRAP. DNA of the CDR3: TGTGCTAGTGCAGGGGCGAGTGGAAACACCATATATTTT. Translation: CASAGASGNTIYF. Full variable domain (rest looked up from reference TRBV12-5 and TRBJ1-3): DARVTQTPRHKVTEMGQEVTMRCQPILGHNTVFWYRQTMMQGLELLAYFRNRAPLDDSGMPKDRFSAEMPDATLATLKIQPSEPRDSAVYFCASAGASGNTIYFGEGSWLTVV.

This chain links TRBV18 with TRBJ2-7; 12 nucleotides align to TRBD2. The CDR3 has 15 residues. The germline gives CDR1 KGHSH, CDR2 LQKENI. V trimming: 8 bases; J trimming: 2 bases; junction bases outside the gene matches: 7. The CDR3 spells CASGRLAGATYEQYF. The CDR3 bases are TGTGCCAGCGGGAGACTAGCGGGAGCTACCTACGAGCAGTACTTC.

Only one count was recorded for this clone. The chain carries TRBV25-1 and TRBJ2-1, with 9 bases identical to TRBD2. Germline-derived CDR1 and CDR2 are MGHDK and SYGVNS. V gave up 3 bases and J gave up 9 bases; unmatched junction bases: 15. CDR3 length: 17 amino acids. The CDR3 loop reads CASSEPWPSGAKGEQFF. The DNA for the CDR3 is TGTGCCAGCAGTGAGCCCTGGCCTAGCGGGGCCAAGGGTGAGCAGTTCTTC.

The chain joins TRBV6-1 to TRBJ2-3, with TRBD2 matching 15 bases. V gave up 3 bases and J gave up 8 bases; unmatched junction bases: 6. Germline V gene lookup returns CDR1 MNHNS and CDR2 SASEGT. The CDR3 runs 16 residues. In DNA form, the CDR3 reads TGTGCCAGCAGTGAGGGACTAGCGGGAGGTCCGGGTACGCAGTATTTT. Protein product: CASSEGLAGGPGTQYF.